Listed below are T cell receptor beta chains from one sample, sequenced in a study of blood T cell repertoires in COVID-19. Sequenced by immunoSEQ multiplex PCR; TCRdb stores in-frame clones only, minus some. The table includes 150,000 to 200,000 clones, about 72% detected once. The sample taken for sequencing was PBMCs or T cells enriched from blood (not recorded which). The receptors were sampled from a woman aged 50 to 60 who had recovered from COVID-19. Each CDR3 is given with its conserved first and last residue. A D gene is named only where the DNA matches it firmly. Clone size is stated in some rows and not others, as once, few, many or a class when expanded.

D gene,clone size,J gene,V gene,CDR3 DNA,CDR3 protein
TRBD2,NA,TRBJ2-1,TRBV10-3,TGTGCCATCGCTGGGGGAGGGTGGGAGCAGTTCTTC,CAIAGGGWEQFF
TRBD1,NA,TRBJ1-2,TRBV7-9,TGTGCCAGCAGCCAAAGGGACAGACAGAACTATGGCTACACCTTC,CASSQRDRQNYGYTF
NA,few,TRBJ1-1,TRBV29-1,TGCAGTTCCCAGCCAGACATGAACACTGAAGCTTTCTTT,CSSQPDMNTEAFF
NA,NA,TRBJ2-3,TRBV2,TGTGCCAGCAGCGACAGACAGATGGCGGGCACAGATACGCAGTATTTT,CASSDRQMAGTDTQYF
NA,NA,TRBJ2-5,TRBV29-1,TGCAGCGTTGAAGGAGCTACAGCCAAGGAGACCCAGTACTTC,CSVEGATAKETQYF
TRBD2,NA,TRBJ2-1,TRBV18,TGTGCCAGCTCACTGACAGCCGGGGGGTACTACAATGAGCAGTTCTTC,CASSLTAGGYYNEQFF
TRBD1,NA,TRBJ1-3,TRBV4-2,TGTGCCAGCAGCCAACCGACAGGGGGCCTTGGAAACACCATATATTTT,CASSQPTGGLGNTIYF
NA,many,TRBJ1-3,TRBV27,TGTGCCAGCAGTAAGGGAGCTGGAAACACCATATATTTT,CASSKGAGNTIYF
TRBD1,NA,TRBJ2-7,TRBV4-1,TGCGCCAGCAGCCACGATGGGACAGGGGGCTCCTACGAGCAGTACTTC,CASSHDGTGGSYEQYF
TRBD1,NA,TRBJ1-2,TRBV3-1/TRBV3-2,TGTGCCAGCAGCCCTGGGACAGAACTCTATGGCTACACCTTC,CASSPGTELYGYTF
NA,NA,TRBJ1-1,TRBV6-2/TRBV6-3,TGTGCCAGCAGTTACTCGATGTCGGAGATGAACACTGAAGCTTTCTTT,CASSYSMSEMNTEAFF
TRBD1,NA,TRBJ1-4,TRBV3-1/TRBV3-2,TGTGCCAGCAGCCAAGGTACAGGGGGGAATGAAAAACTGTTTTTT,CASSQGTGGNEKLFF